This record looks at one T cell receptor (beta chain) sequence and its context. The data belong to a study of identical twins. The CDR3 spans 15 residues. The V gene's germline CDR1 is LGHNA and CDR2 YSLEER. With 3 bases removed from V and 6 bases from J, the gap between germline ends came to 14 bases. MiXCR was run by TCRdb on the 5' RACE reads, yielding one entry per CDR3 protein. The repertoire holds about 690,000 distinct CDR3 sequences, with 21% as singletons. This sample also appeared in a second study, on T cells expressing NK-cell markers.

Sequenced sample: PBMCs. The sequence was collected from a woman in her late teens or twenties in good health. The chain is built from TRBV4-3 and TRBJ2-2, with D perhaps given as TRBD1 or TRBD2 (7 bases each). The CDR3 DNA is TGCGCCAGCAGCCAGGAACCAGGGGGGGCCGGGGAGCTGTTTTTT. As protein: CASSQEPGGAGELFF.